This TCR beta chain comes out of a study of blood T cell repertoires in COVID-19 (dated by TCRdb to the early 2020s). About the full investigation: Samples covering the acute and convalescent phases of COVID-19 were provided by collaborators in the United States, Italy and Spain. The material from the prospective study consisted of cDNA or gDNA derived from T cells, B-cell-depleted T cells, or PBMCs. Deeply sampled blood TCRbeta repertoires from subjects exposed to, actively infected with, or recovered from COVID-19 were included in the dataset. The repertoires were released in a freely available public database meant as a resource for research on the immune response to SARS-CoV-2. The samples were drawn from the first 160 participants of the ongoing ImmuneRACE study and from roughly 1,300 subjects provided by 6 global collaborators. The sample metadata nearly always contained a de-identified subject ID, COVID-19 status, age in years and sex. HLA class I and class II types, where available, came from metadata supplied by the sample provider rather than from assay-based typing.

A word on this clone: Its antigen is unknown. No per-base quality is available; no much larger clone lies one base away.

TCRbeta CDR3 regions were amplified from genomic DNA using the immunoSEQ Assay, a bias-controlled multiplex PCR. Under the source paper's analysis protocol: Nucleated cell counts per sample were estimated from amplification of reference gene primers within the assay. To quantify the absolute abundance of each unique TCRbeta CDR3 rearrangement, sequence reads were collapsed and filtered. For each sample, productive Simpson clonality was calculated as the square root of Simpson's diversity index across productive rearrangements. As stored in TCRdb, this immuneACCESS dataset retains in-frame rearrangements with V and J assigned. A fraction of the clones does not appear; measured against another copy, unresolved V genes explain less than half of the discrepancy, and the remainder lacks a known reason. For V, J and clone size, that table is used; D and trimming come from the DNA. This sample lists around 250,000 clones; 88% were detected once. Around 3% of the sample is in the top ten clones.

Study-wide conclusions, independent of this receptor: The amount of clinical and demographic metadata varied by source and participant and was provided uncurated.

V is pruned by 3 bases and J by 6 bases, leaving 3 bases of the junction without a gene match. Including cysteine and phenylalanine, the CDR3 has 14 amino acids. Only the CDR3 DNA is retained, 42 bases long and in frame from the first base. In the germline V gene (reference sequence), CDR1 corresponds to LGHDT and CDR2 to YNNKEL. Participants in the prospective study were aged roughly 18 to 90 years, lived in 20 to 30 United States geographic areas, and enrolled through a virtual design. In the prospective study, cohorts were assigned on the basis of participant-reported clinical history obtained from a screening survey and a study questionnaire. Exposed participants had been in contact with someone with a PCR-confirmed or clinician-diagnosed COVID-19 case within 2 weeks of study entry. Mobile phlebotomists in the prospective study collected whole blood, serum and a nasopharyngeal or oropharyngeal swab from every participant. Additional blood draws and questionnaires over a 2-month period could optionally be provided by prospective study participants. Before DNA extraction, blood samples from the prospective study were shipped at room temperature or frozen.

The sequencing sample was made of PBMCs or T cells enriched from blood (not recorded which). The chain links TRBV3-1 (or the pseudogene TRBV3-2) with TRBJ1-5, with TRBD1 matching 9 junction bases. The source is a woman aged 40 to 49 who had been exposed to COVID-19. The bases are TGTGCCAGCAGCCAGGTACAGGGGGCTCAGCCCCAGCATTTT. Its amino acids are CASSQVQGAQPQHF.